Shown below are 28 T cell receptor beta chains from a single sample sequenced in a study of graft-versus-host responses after intestinal transplantation. These receptors' antigens are unknown. The method was immunoSEQ multiplex PCR; TCRdb's version includes in-frame clones alone and lacks a portion of them. The sample consists of about 78,000 clones, around 87% of them appearing once. The material sequenced was unstimulated CD8+ T cells sorted from spleen or lymph node cells, taken before transplant. The receptors originated from a human donor who was the organ donor for an intestinal transplant.

V gene TRBV2 combines with J gene TRBJ1-1; D remains ambiguous. The CDR3 spans 14 residues. Deletions cut 8 bases from V and 0 bases from J, with 13 bases between. The germline V gene encodes CDR1 SNHLY and CDR2 FYNNEI. In DNA form, the CDR3 reads TGTGCCAGCCGGCAGGTTCCCATGAACACTGAAGCTTTCTTT. It translates to CASRQVPMNTEAFF.

This chain uses TRBV5-4 with TRBJ2-7; TRBD2 might be the D (6 bases). CDR1 and CDR2 (germline): SGHNT, YYREEE (reference sequence). The V gene lost 4 bases and the J gene lost 5 bases, with 13 bases spanning the gap. The CDR3 runs to 13 residues. The CDR3 sequence: CASSPRERDEQYF. As DNA, the CDR3 is TGTGCCAGCAGCCCAAGGGAGCGGGACGAGCAGTACTTC.

The chain employs TRBV27 and TRBJ1-5; the D gene is possibly TRBD1 (6 bases). The CDR3 has 13 residues. V lost 6 bases and J 7 bases, leaving 13 bases between the germline ends. In germline, CDR1 is MNHEY, CDR2 SMNVEV (reference sequence). The CDR3 spells CASRTGSEQPQHF. CDR3 coding DNA: TGTGCCAGCAGAACAGGGTCCGAGCAGCCCCAGCATTTT.

This clone was found a few times. V usage is TRBV28 and J usage is TRBJ1-6; D ambiguous. The CDR3 extends over 16 amino acids. The germline CDR1 and CDR2 sequences are MDHEN and SYDVKM. The V gene lost 3 bases and the J gene lost 0 bases, with 9 bases spanning the gap. CDR3 in amino acids: CASSFATSSYNSPLHF. DNA for the CDR3: TGTGCCAGCAGTTTCGCGACGAGCTCCTATAATTCACCCCTCCACTTT.

The chain carries TRBV9 and TRBJ2-2, with D possibly being TRBD2 (7 bases). The germline V and J ends were trimmed by 0 bases and 7 bases, with 13 bases remaining between them. CDR3 size: 15 residues. Germline V CDR1 and CDR2: SGDLS, YYNGEE. In DNA, the CDR3 is TGTGCCAGCAGCGTAGCGGGGGGCGAAGTCGGGGAGCTGTTTTTT. Its protein is CASSVAGGEVGELFF.

This chain connects TRBV4-1 to TRBJ1-6; no clear D gene. The CDR3 has 13 amino acids. The germline V gene has CDR1 MGHRA and CDR2 YSYEKL. The V gene lost 6 bases and the J gene lost 10 bases, with 13 bases spanning the gap. CDR3 protein: CASSPIPGSPLHF. Written as DNA, the CDR3 is TGCGCCAGCAGTCCAATCCCTGGATCACCCCTCCACTTT.

The CDR3 DNA reads TGTGCCAGCAGCCGACACCTGAGCTCCTACAATGAGCAGTTCTTC. Protein product: CASSRHLSSYNEQFF. The chain links TRBV6-5 to TRBJ2-1; D unclear. The CDR3 has 15 amino acids. The germline CDR1 and CDR2 sequences are MNHEY and SVGAGI. The germline V and J ends were trimmed by 6 bases and 0 bases, with 12 bases remaining between them.

The rearrangement joins TRBV27 to TRBJ1-2, with D maybe TRBD1 (5 bases). V was clipped by 6 bases and J by 4 bases, with 18 bases between them. The CDR3 spans 15 residues. The germline gives CDR1 MNHEY, CDR2 SMNVEV (reference sequence). The CDR3 DNA reads TGTGCCAGCAGCCCCGCGGCAGGGTTAGGCTATGGCTACACCTTC. Residues: CASSPAAGLGYGYTF.

For this clone: At the DNA level, this CDR3 is encoded by other sequences in the same sample as well. This rearrangement joins TRBV9 to TRBJ2-7, with D uncertain. V was pared by 0 bases and J by 4 bases, with 5 bases between. This CDR3 comprises 12 residues. Germline V gene sequence: CDR1 SGDLS, CDR2 YYNGEE. The CDR3 nucleotides are TGTGCCAGCAGCGTAGACGGGTACGAGCAGTACTTC. Protein sequence: CASSVDGYEQYF.

This chain's CDR3 is CASSVHTSGANVLTF. The CDR3 nucleotides read TGTGCCAGCAGCGTTCACACCTCTGGGGCCAACGTCCTGACTTTC. J is TRBJ2-6 and V is TRBV9; D gene uncertain. CDR1 is SGDLS and CDR2 is YYNGEE in the germline V gene. V was clipped by 2 bases and J by 0 bases, with 6 bases between them. The CDR3 covers 15 residues.

This chain links TRBV28 with TRBJ2-7; TRBD2 is a possible D gene (5 bases). The V gene's germline CDR1 is MDHEN and CDR2 SYDVKM. The CDR3 has 15 residues. Trimming stripped 3 bases from V and 0 bases from J, with 12 bases between. The DNA of the CDR3 is TGTGCCAGCAGTTTCCTGGACCTAGCCTCCTACGAGCAGTACTTC. Translation gives CASSFLDLASYEQYF.

The gene calls are TRBV30 and TRBJ2-7; no definite D call. V was cut by 4 bases and J by 0 bases, with 4 bases left in between. This CDR3 has 11 amino acids. The germline CDR1 and CDR2 sequences are GTSNPN and SVGIG (reference sequence). The CDR3 spells CAWTSSYEQYF. CDR3 bases: TGTGCCTGGACAAGCTCCTACGAGCAGTACTTC.

The genes are TRBV27 and TRBJ2-7, with 8 bases that match TRBD1. V lost 6 bases and J lost 3; bases outside the gene matches: 7. The CDR3 has 14 residues. CDR1 and CDR2 from the germline V gene are MNHEY and SMNVEV (reference sequence). CDR3 bases: TGTGCCAGCAGCTCAGGGGGCAGCGGCTACGAGCAGTACTTC. Its protein is CASSSGGSGYEQYF.

The chain is built from TRBV6-4 and TRBJ1-1; D is uncertain. CDR1 is MRHNA and CDR2 is SNTAGT in the germline V gene. The CDR3 has 13 amino acids. V lost 3 bases to trimming and J lost 1 base, with 6 bases between them. This CDR3 reads CASSESGNTEAFF. The CDR3, as DNA: TGTGCCAGCAGTGAGTCTGGGAACACTGAAGCTTTCTTT.

V is TRBV4-1 and J is TRBJ1-2; 7 nucleotides match TRBD1. The CDR3 runs 17 residues. Looked up from germline, CDR1 is MGHRA and CDR2 is YSYEKL. The trim removed 1 base at V and 5 bases at J, leaving 13 bases unmatched. CDR3 amino acids: CASSQGAPGQTIYGYTF. The DNA for the CDR3 is TGCGCCAGCAGCCAAGGGGCTCCGGGACAGACGATTTATGGCTACACCTTC.

About this clone: A read error may produce the germline difference seen at one junction end. The same CDR3 arises from other DNA sequences in this sample as well. The chain recombines TRBV9 with TRBJ2-7; the D gene could be TRBD1 or TRBD2 (5 bases each). CDR3 length: 12 amino acids. CDR1 is SGDLS and CDR2 is YYNGEE in the germline V gene. DNA for the CDR3: TGTGCCAGCAGCGGTGAATTGGGGGAGCAGTATTTC. This translates into CASSGELGEQYF.

The chain employs TRBV19 and TRBJ2-7, with 9 bases matching TRBD1. CDR1 is LNHDA and CDR2 is SQIVND in the germline V gene (reference sequence). The length of the CDR3 is 14 residues. V lost 10 bases to trimming and J lost 3 bases; unmatched junction nucleotides: 10. The CDR3 DNA is TGTGCCACCCGGGAGGTGACAGGGGGCTACGAGCAGTACTTC. This translates into CATREVTGGYEQYF.

The chain combines TRBV5-5 with TRBJ2-1; 11 bases line up with TRBD2. CDR1 is SGHKS, CDR2 YYEKEE, per germline (reference sequence). The CDR3 spans 17 residues. V dropped 4 bases and J dropped 4; count of bases not matched to a gene: 10. The CDR3: CASSPPVSGGAYNEQFF. Written as DNA, the CDR3 is TGTGCCAGCAGCCCTCCGGTTAGCGGGGGGGCGTACAATGAGCAGTTCTTC.

This chain uses TRBV6-4 with TRBJ2-6; 8 nucleotides line up with TRBD1. Trimming took 3 bases from V and 4 from J; bases not matched to a gene: 2. Germline V gene data show CDR1 as MRHNA and CDR2 as SNTAGT. CDR3 length equals 15 residues. For the CDR3, the DNA is TGTGCCAGCAGTGAAAACAGGGGGGGGGCCAACGTCCTGACTTTC. It is translated as CASSENRGGANVLTF.

The gene calls are TRBV5-1 and TRBJ1-1, with a possible D match to TRBD1 (5 bases). V lost 0 bases and J 5 bases, leaving 11 bases between the germline ends. Germline loops: CDR1 SGHRS, CDR2 YFSETQ. There are 14 residues in the CDR3. The CDR3 reads CASSLGGLATEAFF. The CDR3 DNA reads as TGCGCCAGCAGCTTGGGGGGCCTAGCTACTGAAGCTTTCTTT.

The gene calls are TRBV6-5 and TRBJ2-2; D is possibly TRBD1 (5 bases). Germline assignment: CDR1 MNHEY and CDR2 SVGAGI. Trimming removed 0 bases from V and 2 bases from J, with 10 bases in between. The CDR3 length is 16 residues. CDR3 coding DNA: TGTGCCAGCAGTTACTCATGGACATTTAACACCGGGGAGCTGTTTTTT. It is translated as CASSYSWTFNTGELFF.

The rearrangement links TRBV30 to TRBJ1-1; D is ambiguous. Deletions cut 5 bases from V and 5 bases from J, with 12 bases between. There are 12 residues in the CDR3. Per the germline V gene, CDR1 is GTSNPN and CDR2 is SVGIG (reference sequence). The CDR3, as DNA: TGTGCCTGGGGGCCTACTGGAACTGAAGCTTTCTTT. Amino acids: CAWGPTGTEAFF.

The rearrangement uses TRBV29-1 and TRBJ2-1; weak D call: TRBD1 (7 bases). Trimming took off 4 bases at V and 8 bases at J, with 18 bases between the two ends. This CDR3 comprises 14 residues. Germline loops: CDR1 SQVTM, CDR2 ANQGSEA. CDR3 in DNA: TGCAGCGTTGTACCAGGGGGAGCGGGTGATGAGCAGTTCTTC. Translation gives CSVVPGGAGDEQFF.

The rearrangement joins TRBV4-1 to TRBJ1-5; no firm D call. V gave up 4 bases and J gave up 2 bases, with 12 bases separating them. CDR1 MGHRA and CDR2 YSYEKL come from the germline V gene. The CDR3 is 15 amino acids. The CDR3 nucleotides are TGCGCCAGCAGCCCAGAAGACCTGGGCAATCAGCCCCAGCATTTT. This codes for CASSPEDLGNQPQHF.

The chain is built from TRBV19 and TRBJ2-2; the match to TRBD1 covers 9 bases. V trimming: 10 bases; J trimming: 3 bases; junction bases outside the gene matches: 18. From germline, CDR1 is LNHDA and CDR2 SQIVND (reference sequence). The CDR3 is 18 residues long. CDR3 residues: CATENQGQGGMYTGELFF. The CDR3 DNA is TGTGCCACCGAGAACCAGGGACAGGGCGGAATGTACACCGGGGAGCTGTTTTTT.

The rearrangement links TRBV4-1 to TRBJ1-5; 10 bases match TRBD1. The CDR3 extends over 16 amino acids. With 6 bases clipped from V and 5 bases from J, the junction kept 10 bases outside the gene matches. Germline V CDR1 and CDR2: MGHRA, YSYEKL. This CDR3 is CASRQVSGTGDQPQHF. CDR3 DNA sequence: TGCGCCAGCAGACAGGTATCCGGGACAGGGGATCAGCCCCAGCATTTT.

V and J are TRBV7-8 and TRBJ2-7; no definite D call. This CDR3 comprises 15 residues. The V and J ends lost 1 base and 6 bases respectively, with 16 bases between them. The germline CDR1 and CDR2 sequences are SGHVS and FQNEAQ. The CDR3 bases are TGTGCCAGCAGCTTAGTTGGTCCACAAGGCCCCGAGCAGTACTTC. Its translation is CASSLVGPQGPEQYF.

This clone showed up just a few times. The J gene is TRBJ2-2, the V gene TRBV19, with unresolved D. The length of the CDR3 is 13 residues. The germline CDR1 and CDR2 sequences are LNHDA and SQIVND (reference sequence). Trimming cost V 10 bases and J 0 bases, with 9 bases left between them. For the CDR3, the DNA is TGTGCCACCTGGAAACCGAACACCGGGGAGCTGTTTTTT. Protein product: CATWKPNTGELFF.